These 20 T cell receptor beta chains came from one sample sequenced in a study of T cell responses to AZD1222 COVID-19 vaccine. Method: immunoSEQ multiplex PCR; TCRdb's copy keeps in-frame clones and lacks some. The repertoire includes tens of thousands of clones, 85% to 90% of them detected once, and approximately 1.4% sits in the top ten. The specimen was peripheral blood, collected 28 days after the second AZD1222 dose. The receptors shown here come from an adult who received the AZD1222 COVID-19 vaccine.

This clone has just one count. This chain connects TRBV24-1 to TRBJ1-1; D is unclear. CDR3 length: 10 amino acids. Trimming took off 6 bases at V and 9 bases at J, with 7 bases between the two ends. Germline assignment: CDR1 KGHDR and CDR2 SFDVKD. The CDR3 nucleotides are TGTGCCACCAGTCCAATTAAAGCTTTCTTT. Its protein product is CATSPIKAFF.

The chain links TRBV5-4 to TRBJ2-3; the match to TRBD1 covers 8 bases. The CDR3 consists of 15 residues. The V gene end was trimmed by 4 bases and the J gene end by 0 bases; junction bases not matched to a gene: 4. CDR1 is SGHNT, CDR2 YYREEE, per germline (reference sequence). The CDR3: CASSLGQESTDTQYF. The CDR3 nucleotides read TGTGCCAGCAGCCTGGGACAGGAGAGCACAGATACGCAGTATTTT. Full variable domain (missing parts from reference TRBV5-4 and TRBJ2-3): ETGVTQSPTHLIKTRGQQVTLRCSSQSGHNTVSWYQQALGQGPQFIFQYYREEENGRGNFPPRFSGLQFPNYSSELNVNALELDDSALYLCASSLGQESTDTQYFGPGTRLTVL.

The chain couples TRBV2 to TRBJ1-2; 7 positions match TRBD1. Germline trimming cut 1 base from V and 8 bases from J; bases unmatched to any gene: 7. There are 14 residues in the CDR3. The germline CDR1 and CDR2 sequences are SNHLY and FYNNEI. The CDR3, as DNA: TGTGCCAGCAGTGAAGTGGGGACAGCCCGGGGCTACACCTTC. Protein: CASSEVGTARGYTF.

This clone was counted between two and nine times. The CDR3 DNA is TGTGCCAGCAGCCAAGCCGGGACAGGGTACGAGCAGTACTTC. This translates into CASSQAGTGYEQYF. This chain uses TRBV3-1 (or the pseudogene TRBV3-2) with TRBJ2-7, with TRBD1 matching 9 bases. J was trimmed by 4 bases and V by 1 base; bases with no gene match: 2. The CDR3 spans 14 residues. Germline-derived CDR1 and CDR2 are LGHDT and YNNKEL (reference sequence).

V usage is TRBV5-5 and J usage is TRBJ1-1; D ambiguous. Germline CDR1 is SGHKS and CDR2 is YYEKEE (reference sequence). This CDR3 region has 12 residues. Between the trimmed V and J ends, which lost 3 bases and 2 bases, there was a span of 5 bases. The DNA of the CDR3 is TGTGCCAGCAGCTCAGGTAACACTGAAGCTTTCTTT. Its protein product is CASSSGNTEAFF.

The chain employs TRBV30 and TRBJ2-7, with 9 bases aligning to TRBD1. There are 14 residues in the CDR3. The germline gives CDR1 GTSNPN, CDR2 SVGIG (reference sequence). V gave up 4 bases and J gave up 1 base; unmatched junction bases: 5. This CDR3 reads CAWNSGTGSYEQYF. In DNA, the CDR3 is TGTGCCTGGAATTCCGGGACAGGGTCCTACGAGCAGTACTTC.

This clone is a singleton in its sample. The V call is TRBV9, the J call TRBJ2-1; 13 bases are a match to TRBD2. Germline assignment: CDR1 SGDLS and CDR2 YYNGEE. The CDR3 runs to 16 residues. V trimming: 4 bases; J trimming: 10 bases; junction bases outside the gene matches: 11. CDR3 sequence: CASSFRLAGGRLEQFF. The CDR3 DNA sequence: TGTGCCAGCAGCTTCCGACTAGCGGGGGGCCGGTTGGAGCAGTTCTTC. The variable domain in full, completed from reference TRBV9 and TRBJ2-1, reads DSGVTQTPKHLITATGQRVTLRCSPRSGDLSVYWYQQSLDQGLQFLIQYYNGEERAKGNILERFSAQQFPDLHSELNLSSLELGDSALYFCASSFRLAGGRLEQFFGPGTRLTVL.

V and J are TRBV2 and TRBJ1-6; D unclear. The germline CDR1 and CDR2 sequences are SNHLY and FYNNEI. The CDR3 is 15 amino acids. Trimming cost V 7 bases and J 6 bases, with 16 bases left between them. The CDR3: CASTLRDRSNSPLHF. As DNA, the CDR3 is TGTGCCAGCACGCTCCGGGATAGGAGTAATTCACCCCTCCACTTT.

V gene TRBV7-2 combines with J gene TRBJ2-1, with TRBD2 identical over 7 bases. This CDR3 is 14 amino acids long. In germline, CDR1 is SGHTA, CDR2 FQGNSA. Trimming took 3 bases from V and 2 from J; bases not matched to a gene: 1. The CDR3 nucleotides are TGTGCCAGCAGCTTGGGGGGGACCTACAATGAGCAGTTCTTC. Translating it yields CASSLGGTYNEQFF. Complete variable domain (other parts from reference TRBV7-2 and TRBJ2-1): GAGVSQSPSNKVTEKGKDVELRCDPISGHTALYWYRQSLGQGLEFLIYFQGNSAPDKSGLPSDRFSAERTGGSVSTLTIQRTQQEDSAVYLCASSLGGTYNEQFFGPGTRLTVL.

The chain links TRBV28 to TRBJ2-3; D might be TRBD1 or TRBD2, each matching 5 bases. Germline assignment: CDR1 MDHEN and CDR2 SYDVKM. This CDR3 region has 15 residues. V gave up 4 bases and J gave up 8 bases, with 19 bases separating them. In nucleotides, the CDR3 is TGTGCCAGCAGTTATACCGGGACCACAGATCGTACGCAGTATTTT. This translates into CASSYTGTTDRTQYF. Complete variable domain (other parts from reference TRBV28 and TRBJ2-3): DVKVTQSSRYLVKRTGEKVFLECVQDMDHENMFWYRQDPGLGLRLIYFSYDVKMKEKGDIPEGYSVSREKKERFSLILESASTNQTSMYLCASSYTGTTDRTQYFGPGTRLTVL.

The CDR3 DNA follows: TGTGCCTGGATCCTCCGGGACAGGGCTCACTATGGCTACACCTTC. This encodes CAWILRDRAHYGYTF. V gene TRBV30 combines with J gene TRBJ1-2; 9 bases line up with TRBD1. CDR1 GTSNPN and CDR2 SVGIG come from the germline V gene (reference sequence). With 4 bases clipped from V and 3 bases from J, the junction kept 9 bases outside the gene matches. This CDR3 region has 15 residues.

This chain links TRBV2 with TRBJ2-2; 10 bases align to TRBD2. The ends lost 6 bases at V and 0 bases at J; junction bases unmatched: 4. CDR3 length: 16 residues. Germline CDR1 reads SNHLY; CDR2 reads FYNNEI. CDR3 loop: CASSGLAEPNTGELFF. The CDR3 DNA reads as TGTGCCAGCAGCGGACTAGCGGAACCGAACACCGGGGAGCTGTTTTTT. The full variable domain, rest sourced from reference TRBV2 and TRBJ2-2, is EPEVTQTPSHQVTQMGQEVILRCVPISNHLYFYWYRQILGQKVEFLVSFYNNEISEKSEIFDDQFSVERPDGSNFTLKIRSTKLEDSAMYFCASSGLAEPNTGELFFGEGSRLTVL.

This rearrangement joins TRBV10-1 to TRBJ1-2; possible D gene TRBD1, 6 bases. Germline lookup yields CDR1 WNHNN and CDR2 SYGVQD (reference sequence). V lost 2 bases and J lost 0, with 16 bases in between. This CDR3 spans 17 amino acids. DNA of the CDR3: TGCGCCAGCAGTGAGATAAACAGGGACGAACCTAACTATGGCTACACCTTC. Amino acids: CASSEINRDEPNYGYTF.

This clone was picked up a small number of times. The J gene is TRBJ1-6, the V gene TRBV18, with TRBD1 matching over 9 bases. The trim removed 4 bases at V and 8 bases at J, leaving 9 bases unmatched. Germline CDR1 is KGHSH and CDR2 is LQKENI. The CDR3 extends over 16 amino acids. The chain's CDR3 is CASSRTDRGIDSPLHF. In DNA, the CDR3 is TGTGCCAGCTCACGGACGGACAGGGGAATAGATTCACCCCTCCACTTT.

V is TRBV6-4 and J is TRBJ1-1; 7 nucleotides agree with TRBD1. Germline V gene data show CDR1 as MRHNA and CDR2 as SNTAGT. V lost 5 bases, J lost 1 base, and 1 base stayed unmatched. The CDR3 contains 13 residues. CDR3 bases: TGTGCCAGCAGTCGGGACAGGAACACTGAAGCTTTCTTT. It translates to CASSRDRNTEAFF.

The CDR3 reads CASSRGPGGFNQPQHF. As DNA, the CDR3 is TGTGCCAGCAGCCGTGGGCCAGGGGGTTTCAATCAGCCCCAGCATTTT. The chain uses TRBV27 and TRBJ1-5, with TRBD1 identical over 7 bases. The CDR3 extends over 16 amino acids. CDR1 and CDR2 (germline): MNHEY, SMNVEV (reference sequence). Germline trimming cut 6 bases from V and 3 bases from J; bases unmatched to any gene: 11.

V usage is TRBV27 and J usage is TRBJ2-5; D gene uncertain. The CDR3 spans 14 residues. Germline V CDR1 and CDR2: MNHEY, SMNVEV (reference sequence). Between the trimmed V and J ends, which lost 6 bases and 2 bases, there was a span of 13 bases. The CDR3 reads CASSHRLLQETQYF. CDR3 bases: TGTGCCAGCAGCCACCGACTGCTTCAAGAGACCCAGTACTTC.

The chain carries TRBV11-2 and TRBJ2-5; 11 nucleotides agree with TRBD2. The germline V gene has CDR1 SGHAT and CDR2 FQNNGV. Trimming at V came to 10 bases and at J to 5 bases, leaving 12 bases not matched to a gene. CDR3 length: 15 residues. CDR3 in DNA: TGTGCCATCTCACGGGCTAGCGGGGGGTGGGAGACCCAGTACTTC. It codes for CAISRASGGWETQYF.

V gene TRBV6-5 combines with J gene TRBJ1-2, with 8 bases lining up with TRBD1. The CDR3 covers 15 residues. Losses at the gene ends were 2 bases for V and 7 bases for J; bases not matched to a gene: 9. CDR1 is MNHEY and CDR2 is SVGAGI in the germline V gene. CDR3 region: CASSYLTGAYGGYTF. CDR3 bases: TGTGCCAGCAGTTACCTGACAGGGGCTTACGGTGGCTACACCTTC.

The CDR3 sequence is CASSNGAHSYEQYF. CDR3 DNA sequence: TGTGCCAGCAGCAACGGGGCTCACTCCTACGAGCAGTACTTC. The rearrangement links TRBV7-2 to TRBJ2-7; D tentatively reads TRBD1 or TRBD2 (5 bases each). The CDR3 is 14 amino acids. The germline V and J ends were trimmed by 5 bases and 0 bases, with 11 bases remaining between them. CDR1 is SGHTA and CDR2 is FQGNSA in the germline V gene.